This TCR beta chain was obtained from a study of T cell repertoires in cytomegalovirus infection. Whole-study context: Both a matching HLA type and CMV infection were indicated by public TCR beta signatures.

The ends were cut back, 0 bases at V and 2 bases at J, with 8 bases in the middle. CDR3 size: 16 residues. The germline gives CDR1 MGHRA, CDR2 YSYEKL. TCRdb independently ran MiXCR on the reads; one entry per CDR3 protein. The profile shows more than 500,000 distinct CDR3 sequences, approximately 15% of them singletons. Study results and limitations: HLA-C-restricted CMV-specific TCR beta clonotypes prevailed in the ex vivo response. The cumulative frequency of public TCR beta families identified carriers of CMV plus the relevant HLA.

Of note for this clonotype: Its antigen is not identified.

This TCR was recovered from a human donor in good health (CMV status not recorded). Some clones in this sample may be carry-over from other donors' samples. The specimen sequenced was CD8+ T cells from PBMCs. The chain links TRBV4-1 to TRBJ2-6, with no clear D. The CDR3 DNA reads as TGCGCCAGCAGCCAAGATGGGGTCCCTGGGGCCAACGTCCTGACTTTC. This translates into CASSQDGVPGANVLTF.